These T cell receptor beta chains were read from a single sample in a study of T cells in Graves' hyperthyroidism and ophthalmopathy. Each CDR3 protein gets one entry after TCRdb re-called the multiplex PCR reads with MiXCR. The table includes around 720,000 distinct CDR3 sequences, around a third detected once. Input material: blood. Every receptor here comes from a woman in her 40s with Graves' hyperthyroidism. The CDR3 runs from the conserved cysteine through the conserved F or W.

TRBV6-4 | CATPLPEQNLNTEAFF
TRBV20-1 | CSATTELRQETQYF
TRBV6-2/TRBV6-3 | CASSPWGLLYEQYF
TRBV7-9 | CASSPRAGGIGYTF
TRBV24-1 | CATSDPQGYTF
TRBV5-6 | CASSPSGTGAYLTEAFF
TRBV20-1 | CSAIHGYETQYF
TRBV7-9 | CASTPTGDTIYF
TRBV20-1 | CSAEGQGSGFGGPLHF
TRBV12-3/TRBV12-4 | CASSFLGEGLNQETQYF
TRBV7-2 | CASSQQGTYEQYF
TRBV5-6 | CASTSTGDRHEQYF
TRBV2 | CAISELAGADTQYF
TRBV6-1 | CASSPRTGQSNQPQHF
TRBV6-5 | CASLNSGVRHEQYF
TRBV20-1 | CSALEAGDSEKLFF
TRBV20-1 | CSVRSAAGYEQYF
TRBV25-1 | CASSESGTSAEQYF
TRBV25-1 | CASSESRGLGNTIYF
TRBV20-1 | CSASAGQGAVVGYTF